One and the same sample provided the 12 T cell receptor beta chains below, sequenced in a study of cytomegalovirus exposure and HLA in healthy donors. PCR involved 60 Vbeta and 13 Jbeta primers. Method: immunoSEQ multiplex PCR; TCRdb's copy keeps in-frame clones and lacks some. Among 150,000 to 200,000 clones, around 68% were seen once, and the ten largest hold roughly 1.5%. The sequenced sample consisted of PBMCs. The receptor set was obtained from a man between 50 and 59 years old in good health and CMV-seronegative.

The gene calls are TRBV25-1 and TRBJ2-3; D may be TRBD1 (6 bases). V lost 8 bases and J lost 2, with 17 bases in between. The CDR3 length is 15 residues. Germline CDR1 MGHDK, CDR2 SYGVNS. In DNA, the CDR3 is TGTGCCAGCGGTCTCCGGGACATAGCCACAGATACGCAGTATTTT. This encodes CASGLRDIATDTQYF. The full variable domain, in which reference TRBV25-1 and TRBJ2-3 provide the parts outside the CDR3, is EADIYQTPRYLVIGTGKKITLECSQTMGHDKMYWYQQDPGMELHLIHYSYGVNSTEKGDLSSESTVSRIRTEHFPLTLESARPSHTSQYLCASGLRDIATDTQYFGPGTRLTVL.

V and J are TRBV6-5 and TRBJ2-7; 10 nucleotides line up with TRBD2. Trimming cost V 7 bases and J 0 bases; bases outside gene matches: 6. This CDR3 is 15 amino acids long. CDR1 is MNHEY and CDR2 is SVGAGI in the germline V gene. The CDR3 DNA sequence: TGTGCCAGCACGTCTATAGCGGGGGGCTCCTACGAGCAGTACTTC. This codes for CASTSIAGGSYEQYF.

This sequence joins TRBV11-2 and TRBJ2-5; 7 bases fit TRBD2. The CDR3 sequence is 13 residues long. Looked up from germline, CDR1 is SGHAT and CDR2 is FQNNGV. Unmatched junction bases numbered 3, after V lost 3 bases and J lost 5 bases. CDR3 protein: CASSFGLVETQYF. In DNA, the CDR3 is TGTGCCAGCAGCTTTGGACTAGTTGAGACCCAGTACTTC. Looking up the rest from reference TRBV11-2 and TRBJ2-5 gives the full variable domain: EAGVAQSPRYKIIEKRQSVAFWCNPISGHATLYWYQQILGQGPKLLIQFQNNGVVDDSQLPKDRFSAERLKGVDSTLKIQPAKLEDSAVYLCASSFGLVETQYFGPGTRLLVL.

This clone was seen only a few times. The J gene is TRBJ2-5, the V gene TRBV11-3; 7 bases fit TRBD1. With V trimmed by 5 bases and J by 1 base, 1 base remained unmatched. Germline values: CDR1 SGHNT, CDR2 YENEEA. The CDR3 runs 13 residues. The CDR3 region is CASSRDSQETQYF. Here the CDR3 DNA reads TGTGCCAGCAGCCGGGACAGCCAAGAGACCCAGTACTTC.

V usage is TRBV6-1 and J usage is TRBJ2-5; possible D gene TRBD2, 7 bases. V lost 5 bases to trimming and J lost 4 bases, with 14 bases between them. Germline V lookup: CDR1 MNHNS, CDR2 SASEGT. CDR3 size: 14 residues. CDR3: CASSPRRGGETQYF. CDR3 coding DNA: TGTGCCAGCAGTCCGAGGAGGGGGGGAGAGACCCAGTACTTC.

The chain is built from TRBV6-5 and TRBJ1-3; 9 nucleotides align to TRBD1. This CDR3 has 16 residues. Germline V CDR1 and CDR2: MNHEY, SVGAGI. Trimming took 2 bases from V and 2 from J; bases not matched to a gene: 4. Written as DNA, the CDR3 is TGTGCCAGCAGTTACCTAGACAGGGGGGCTGGAAACACCATATATTTT. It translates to CASSYLDRGAGNTIYF.

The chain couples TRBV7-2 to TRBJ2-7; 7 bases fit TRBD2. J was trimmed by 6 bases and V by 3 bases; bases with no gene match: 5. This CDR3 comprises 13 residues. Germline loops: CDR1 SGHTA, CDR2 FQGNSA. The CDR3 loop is CASSFAGRVEQYF. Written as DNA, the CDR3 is TGTGCCAGCAGCTTTGCAGGGAGGGTCGAGCAGTACTTC. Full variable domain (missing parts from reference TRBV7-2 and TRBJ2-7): GAGVSQSPSNKVTEKGKDVELRCDPISGHTALYWYRQSLGQGLEFLIYFQGNSAPDKSGLPSDRFSAERTGGSVSTLTIQRTQQEDSAVYLCASSFAGRVEQYFGPGTRLTVT.

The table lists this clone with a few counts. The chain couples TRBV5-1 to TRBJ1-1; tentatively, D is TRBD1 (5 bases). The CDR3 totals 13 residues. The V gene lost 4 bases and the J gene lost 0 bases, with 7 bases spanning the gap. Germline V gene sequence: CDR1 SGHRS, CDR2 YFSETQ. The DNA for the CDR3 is TGCGCCAGCAGCATGACAGTGAACACTGAAGCTTTCTTT. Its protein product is CASSMTVNTEAFF.

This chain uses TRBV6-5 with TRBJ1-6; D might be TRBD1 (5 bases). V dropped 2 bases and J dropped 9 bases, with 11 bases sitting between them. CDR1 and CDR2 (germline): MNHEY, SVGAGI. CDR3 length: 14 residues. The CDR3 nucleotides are TGTGCCAGCAGTTACCGGGGGGTAGGTTCACCCCTCCACTTT. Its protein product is CASSYRGVGSPLHF.

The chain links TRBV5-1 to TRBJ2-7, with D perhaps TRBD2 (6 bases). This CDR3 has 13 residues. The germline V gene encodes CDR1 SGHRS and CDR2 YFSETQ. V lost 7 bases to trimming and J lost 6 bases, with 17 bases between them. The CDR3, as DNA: TGCGCCAGCGGGGGACTGGGAGGCGGCGAGCAGTACTTC. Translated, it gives CASGGLGGGEQYF.

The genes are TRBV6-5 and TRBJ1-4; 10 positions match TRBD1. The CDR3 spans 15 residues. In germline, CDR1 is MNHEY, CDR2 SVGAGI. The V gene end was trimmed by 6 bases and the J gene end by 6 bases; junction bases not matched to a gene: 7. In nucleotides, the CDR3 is TGTGCCAGCAGCCGGACAGGGGGGGGGTATGAAAAACTGTTTTTT. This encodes CASSRTGGGYEKLFF.

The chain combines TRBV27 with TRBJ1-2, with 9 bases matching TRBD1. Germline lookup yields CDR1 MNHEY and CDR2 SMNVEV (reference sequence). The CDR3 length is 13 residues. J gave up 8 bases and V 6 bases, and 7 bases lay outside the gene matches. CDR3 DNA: TGTGCCAGCAGAATACAGGGGGCGGGGGGCTACACCTTC. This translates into CASRIQGAGGYTF.